This T cell receptor (beta chain) is drawn from a study of blood T cell repertoires in COVID-19. Across the whole study: There were acute and convalescent COVID-19 samples, and they came from the United States, Italy and Spain. Sources were T cells, B-cell-depleted T cells, or PBMCs; the material itself was cDNA or gDNA.

In the original analysis: Estimated nucleated cell counts came from reference gene primer amplification. The data were produced by immunoSEQ multiplex PCR, yet TCRdb's version contains in-frame clones alone and is incomplete. V and J calls and clone size are given by that table; D and trimming were obtained from the DNA. This sample yields roughly 35,000 clones, of which roughly 90% are seen a single time; over 10% belongs to the top ten. V was cut by 4 bases and J by 0 bases, with 7 bases left in between. The germline CDR1 and CDR2 sequences are KGHSH and LQKENI. This CDR3 is 14 amino acids long. This clone was found a few times.

What was sequenced was peripheral blood. The V and J genes are TRBV18 and TRBJ1-3; TRBD1 might be the D (5 bases). The TCR comes from a man aged 70 or older with acute or convalescent COVID-19. CDR3 sequence: CASSRQGSGNTIYF. DNA for the CDR3: TGTGCCAGCTCACGTCAGGGCTCTGGAAACACCATATATTTT.